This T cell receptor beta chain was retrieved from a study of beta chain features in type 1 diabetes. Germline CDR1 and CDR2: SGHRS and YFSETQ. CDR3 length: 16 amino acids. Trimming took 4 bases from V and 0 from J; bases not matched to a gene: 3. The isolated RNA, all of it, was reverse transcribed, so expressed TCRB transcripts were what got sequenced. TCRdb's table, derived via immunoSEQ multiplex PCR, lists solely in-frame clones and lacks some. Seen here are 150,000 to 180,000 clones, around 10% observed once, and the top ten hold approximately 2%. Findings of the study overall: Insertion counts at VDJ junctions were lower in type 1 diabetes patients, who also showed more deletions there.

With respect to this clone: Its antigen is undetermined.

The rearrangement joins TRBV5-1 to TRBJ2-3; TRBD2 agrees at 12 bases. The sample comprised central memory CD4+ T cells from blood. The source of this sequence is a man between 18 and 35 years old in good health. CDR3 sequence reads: CASSPGTSGSTDTQYF. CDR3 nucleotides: TGCGCCAGCAGCCCGGGGACTAGCGGGAGCACAGATACGCAGTATTTT.